This T cell receptor (beta chain) was identified during a study of shared clonotypes between healthy human individuals. This clone occurred once. Profiled with immunoSEQ multiplex PCR; TCRdb holds only in-frame clones, not every one. The sample lists millions of clones, about 92% occurring once. After removal of 6 bases from V and 5 bases from J, the junction contained 3 bases not matched to a gene. The CDR3 sequence is 12 residues long. Germline V gives CDR1 MNHNS, CDR2 SASEGT. The receptor comes from a man younger than 35 in good health. The V call is TRBV6-1, the J call TRBJ2-7, with 8 positions matching TRBD1. Material for sequencing was naive CD4+ T cells sorted from blood. This sample's subset: CD45RA+ positively selected. In nucleotides, the CDR3 is TGTGCCAGCAGGGACAGGGCCCACGAGCAGTACTTC. This encodes CASRDRAHEQYF.